Following are 21 T cell receptor beta chains from one sample sequenced in a study of CD8 T cell repertoires and HIV-1 epitope variants. These receptors have no known antigen. Repertoires were generated with immunoSEQ multiplex PCR, while TCRdb's copy carries only in-frame clones and drops some. The data hold several thousand clones, with over 60% observed a single time. Sequencing used cultured CD8+ T cells derived from PBMCs. The receptors here all came from a male donor with HIV.

The gene calls are TRBV2 and TRBJ2-1, with 8 bases that match TRBD1. Germline V lookup: CDR1 SNHLY, CDR2 FYNNEI. V trimming: 2 bases; J trimming: 7 bases; junction bases outside the gene matches: 13. This CDR3 spans 17 amino acids. CDR3 region: CASSEPKDRVVGNEQFF. DNA for the CDR3: TGTGCCAGCAGTGAACCCAAGGACAGGGTGGTTGGGAATGAGCAGTTCTTC.

V gene TRBV5-5 combines with J gene TRBJ2-1; 10 nucleotides align to TRBD2. CDR1 and CDR2 (germline): SGHKS, YYEKEE (reference sequence). The CDR3 has 16 amino acids. Trimming removed 4 bases from V and 2 bases from J; junction bases left unmatched: 6. CDR3 DNA: TGTGCCAGCAGCGTAGCGGGAGGCCCCCCCTACAATGAGCAGTTCTTC. This gives the protein CASSVAGGPPYNEQFF.

V gene TRBV19 combines with J gene TRBJ1-5, with D possibly being TRBD1 (5 bases). The germline V gene has CDR1 LNHDA and CDR2 SQIVND (reference sequence). V was shortened by 3 bases and J by 6 bases, with 9 bases between the two germline ends. This CDR3 is built from 13 residues. The DNA for the CDR3 is TGTGCCAGTAGTATGTGGGGGGGTCAGCCCCAGCATTTT. This encodes CASSMWGGQPQHF.

This chain uses TRBV5-8 with TRBJ2-1; 7 nucleotides agree with TRBD2. The germline V gene has CDR1 SGHTS and CDR2 YDEGEE. CDR3 length: 16 amino acids. The ends lost 1 base at V and 2 bases at J; junction bases unmatched: 6. The CDR3 loop reads CASSLFMGGAYNEQFF. The CDR3 DNA follows: TGTGCCAGCAGCTTGTTCATGGGGGGGGCCTACAATGAGCAGTTCTTC.

This chain links TRBV2 with TRBJ2-7, with 14 bases that match TRBD2. The length of the CDR3 is 21 residues. Germline CDR1 SNHLY, CDR2 FYNNEI. J was trimmed by 3 bases and V by 8 bases; bases with no gene match: 24. The CDR3 nucleotides are TGTGCCAGCTTAAGAACCCCAAGACTAGCGGGAGGGCCAACTCTACTCTACGAGCAGTACTTC. Translating it yields CASLRTPRLAGGPTLLYEQYF.

The chain carries TRBV4-3 and TRBJ1-2; possible D gene TRBD1, 6 bases. Trimming removed 3 bases at V and 3 bases at J, with 14 bases between. Germline assignment: CDR1 LGHNA and CDR2 YSLEER. CDR3 length: 15 amino acids. As DNA, the CDR3 is TGCGCCAGCAGCCAGGCCCTACAGGGAGACTATGGCTACACCTTC. It is translated as CASSQALQGDYGYTF.

The chain combines TRBV19 with TRBJ2-7, with D possibly TRBD2 on 5 matching bases. CDR1 LNHDA and CDR2 SQIVND come from the germline V gene (reference sequence). The CDR3 totals 12 residues. The germline V and J ends were trimmed by 5 bases and 3 bases, with 8 bases remaining between them. CDR3 sequence (DNA): TGTGCCAGTAGTGCGGGCGACTACGAGCAGTACTTC. It encodes CASSAGDYEQYF.

V gene TRBV28 combines with J gene TRBJ1-1, with D uncertain. The germline gives CDR1 MDHEN, CDR2 SYDVKM. This CDR3 has 14 amino acids. Trimming took off 6 bases at V and 1 base at J, with 12 bases between the two ends. Written as DNA, the CDR3 is TGTGCCAGCAGCTCCCGTTCGCAGAACACTGAAGCTTTCTTT. This gives the protein CASSSRSQNTEAFF.

This clone was seen once. The chain is built from TRBV28 and TRBJ2-7; D is perhaps TRBD1 (5 bases). V lost 6 bases, J lost 6 bases, and 15 bases lay in between. Germline CDR1 and CDR2: MDHEN and SYDVKM. The length of the CDR3 is 13 residues. The CDR3 region is CASSTPTGAEQYF. In DNA, the CDR3 is TGTGCCAGCAGCACACCCACAGGCGCCGAGCAGTACTTC.

The V gene is TRBV4-1, the J gene TRBJ1-1; D is uncertain. The CDR3 is 13 amino acids. V lost 4 bases and J 0 bases, leaving 6 bases between the germline ends. The V gene's germline CDR1 is MGHRA and CDR2 YSYEKL. DNA for the CDR3: TGCGCCAGCAGCCCTAGTCTGAACACTGAAGCTTTCTTT. Translating gives CASSPSLNTEAFF.

The chain is built from TRBV4-1 and TRBJ2-5, with 13 bases that match TRBD2. V was pared by 5 bases and J by 4 bases, with 16 bases of the junction left unmatched. CDR1 MGHRA and CDR2 YSYEKL come from the germline V gene. This CDR3 contains 19 residues. DNA for the CDR3: TGCGCCAGCAGCGCACCGGGACTAGCGGGAAAGGAGAATCGAGAGACCCAGTACTTC. This sequence encodes CASSAPGLAGKENRETQYF.

The genes are TRBV7-9 and TRBJ2-7; possible D gene TRBD2, 5 bases. This CDR3 contains 16 residues. Germline V gene sequence: CDR1 SEHNR, CDR2 FQNEAQ (reference sequence). V was clipped by 0 bases and J by 2 bases, with 14 bases between them. The CDR3 bases are TGTGCCAGCAGCTTAGCGGGGAGCTCGCACGCCTACGAGCAGTACTTC. Translated: CASSLAGSSHAYEQYF.

This clone was picked up a small number of times. The chain is built from TRBV27 and TRBJ1-1; D gene uncertain. CDR3 size: 14 residues. Germline V CDR1 and CDR2: MNHEY, SMNVEV (reference sequence). V was trimmed by 0 bases and J by 4 bases, leaving 9 bases between them. For the CDR3, the DNA is TGTGCCAGCAGTTTATCCGGTGTCGCCACTGAAGCTTTCTTT. Its translation is CASSLSGVATEAFF.

This clone was found a few times. The CDR3 sequence is CASSKQAFF. The CDR3 coding sequence is TGTGCCAGCAGCAAACAAGCTTTCTTT. The chain joins TRBV21-1 to TRBJ1-1. TRBV21-1 is a known pseudogene. The CDR3 sequence is 9 residues long.

As for this clone: The sample holds other DNA sequences that translate to the same CDR3. V and J are TRBV4-1 and TRBJ1-1; 7 positions match TRBD1. Germline CDR1 MGHRA, CDR2 YSYEKL. CDR3 length equals 14 residues. V gave up 4 bases and J gave up 7 bases; unmatched junction bases: 9. The CDR3 DNA reads TGCGCCAGCAGCCTGACCCCAGGGACAGATGAAGCTTTCTTT. Encoded protein: CASSLTPGTDEAFF.

The V and J genes are TRBV5-6 and TRBJ2-2; D gene ambiguous. V lost 0 bases to trimming and J lost 3 bases, with 12 bases between them. CDR3 size: 16 residues. Germline CDR1 reads SGHDT; CDR2 reads YYEEEE. CDR3 DNA sequence: TGTGCCAGCAGCTTGGATTTGAAACGATACACCGGGGAGCTGTTTTTT. Translating gives CASSLDLKRYTGELFF.

The rearrangement links TRBV7-9 to TRBJ2-1; 9 positions match TRBD1. Per the germline V gene, CDR1 is SEHNR and CDR2 is FQNEAQ (reference sequence). The CDR3 is 15 residues long. V dropped 1 base and J dropped 6; count of bases not matched to a gene: 4. The CDR3 here is CASSLVGQGFNEQFF. Here the CDR3 DNA reads TGTGCCAGCAGCTTAGTGGGACAGGGTTTCAATGAGCAGTTCTTC.

The J gene is TRBJ2-7, the V gene TRBV2; D is possibly TRBD2 (8 bases). Germline V CDR1 and CDR2: SNHLY, FYNNEI. Trimming stripped 11 bases from V and 7 bases from J, with 18 bases between. The CDR3 consists of 12 residues. The CDR3 here is CASGGGRGEQYF. Written as DNA, the CDR3 is TGTGCCTCGGGAGGGGGCCGCGGGGAGCAGTACTTC.

This chain uses TRBV11-2 with TRBJ2-5; maybe TRBD1 (6 bases). This CDR3 has 13 residues. The germline gives CDR1 SGHAT, CDR2 FQNNGV. Between the trimmed V and J ends, which lost 4 bases and 4 bases, there was a span of 10 bases. The CDR3 nucleotides are TGTGCCAGCAGCTCCACAGGGTCAGAGACCCAGTACTTC. Its translation: CASSSTGSETQYF.

This clone occurred a few times. The chain combines TRBV19 with TRBJ1-2; unclear D gene. Germline V CDR1 and CDR2: LNHDA, SQIVND (reference sequence). There are 16 residues in the CDR3. The germline V and J ends were trimmed by 0 bases and 1 base, with 12 bases remaining between them. The CDR3 sequence is CASSIEGQEINYGYTF. CDR3 coding DNA: TGTGCCAGTAGTATAGAAGGGCAGGAAATTAACTATGGCTACACCTTC.

CDR3 residues: CASSFGQRGEKLFF. CDR3 DNA: TGTGCCAGCAGCTTCGGGCAACGGGGCGAAAAACTGTTTTTT. The chain combines TRBV7-2 with TRBJ1-4; maybe TRBD1 (5 bases). Germline lookup yields CDR1 SGHTA and CDR2 FQGNSA. The length of the CDR3 is 14 residues. Trimming pared 3 bases from V and 8 bases from J, leaving 13 bases between.